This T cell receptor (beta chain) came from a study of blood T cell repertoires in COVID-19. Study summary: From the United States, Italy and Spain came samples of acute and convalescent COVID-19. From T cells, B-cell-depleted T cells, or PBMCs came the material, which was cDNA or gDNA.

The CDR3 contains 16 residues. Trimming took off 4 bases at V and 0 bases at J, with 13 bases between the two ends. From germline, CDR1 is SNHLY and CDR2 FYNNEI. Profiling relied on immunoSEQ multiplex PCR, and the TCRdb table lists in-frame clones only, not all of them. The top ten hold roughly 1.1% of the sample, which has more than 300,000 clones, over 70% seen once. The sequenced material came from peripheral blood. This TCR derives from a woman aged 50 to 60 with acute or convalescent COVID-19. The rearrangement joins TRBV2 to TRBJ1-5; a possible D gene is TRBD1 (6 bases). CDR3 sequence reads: CASSAQGPNSNQPQHF. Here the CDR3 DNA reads TGTGCCAGCAGTGCCCAGGGGCCCAATAGCAATCAGCCCCAGCATTTT.